This T cell receptor (beta chain) was sequenced in a study of T-cell memory formation after mild COVID-19. Study summary: TCR clusters mostly belonged to single donors. Study-wide findings and caveats: Certain responding clones were present in pre-infection memory, suggesting participation of cross-reactive memory.

CDR1 SGHTA and CDR2 FQGNSA come from the germline V gene. The CDR3 runs 15 residues. Trimming left V 6 bases short and J 9 bases short, with 18 bases between. This clonotype was observed a few times. Its specificity is not known. The authors produced TCR alpha and TCR beta cDNA libraries with sample barcodes and UMIs by 5'RACE using constant-segment primers. Each CDR3 protein is one row after TCRdb ran MiXCR on the 5' RACE reads. This sample has around 500,000 distinct CDR3 sequences; 18% occur once, and the top ten carry roughly an eighth. The chain employs TRBV7-2 and TRBJ1-6; D remains unclear. The source is an adult woman who had mild COVID-19 (a few samples of this study predate the infection). Cell type and time point are not known. Sequencing input: PBMCs or a T cell subset sorted from them (not recorded which). The CDR3 reads CASSRWTIGGSPLHF. DNA of the CDR3: TGTGCCAGCAGTCGGTGGACCATAGGAGGTTCACCCCTCCACTTT. Full variable domain (remainder filled in from reference TRBV7-2 and TRBJ1-6): GAGVSQSPSNKVTEKGKDVELRCDPISGHTALYWYRQSLGQGLEFLIYFQGNSAPDKSGLPSDRFSAERTGGSVSTLTIQRTQQEDSAVYLCASSRWTIGGSPLHFGNGTRLTVT.